The 29 T cell receptor beta chains below all came from one sample that was sequenced in a study of blood T cell repertoires in COVID-19 (dated by TCRdb to 2020 to 2022). Preparation of the library involved the immunoSEQ multiplex PCR assay. TCRdb limited this immuneACCESS table to in-frame rearrangements with V and J called. A share of clones is missing; checked studies link under half to unresolved V genes, and the rest is unexplained. This sample comprises 150,000 to 200,000 clones, 80% to 85% of them detected only once. The leading ten clones occupy 14% of the sample. Sequencing used peripheral blood. The receptor set was obtained from a woman in her 70s with COVID-19, enrolled during active disease.

The chain links TRBV30 to TRBJ2-1; possible D gene TRBD1, 6 bases. Germline V CDR1 and CDR2: GTSNPN, SVGIG (reference sequence). There are 14 residues in the CDR3. V lost 4 bases and J 6 bases, leaving 16 bases between the germline ends. The CDR3 DNA follows: TGTGCCTGGACCTCGATGGGGGCCGTCAATGAGCAGTTCTTC. Translation gives CAWTSMGAVNEQFF.

The chain has TRBV29-1 and TRBJ1-1; 7 bases are shared with TRBD1. This CDR3 has 12 amino acids. V shed 4 bases, J shed 5 bases, and the junction held 4 bases outside the gene matches. Looked up from germline, CDR1 is SQVTM and CDR2 is ANQGSEA. CDR3 nucleotides: TGCAGCGTTGGAGGGACAGAGACTGAAGCTTTCTTT. It specifies CSVGGTETEAFF.

The chain uses TRBV19 and TRBJ1-5; D gene ambiguous. The germline V and J ends were trimmed by 0 bases and 0 bases, with 6 bases remaining between them. There are 15 residues in the CDR3. Per the germline V gene, CDR1 is LNHDA and CDR2 is SQIVND (reference sequence). The CDR3 spells CASSIDPVSNQPQHF. The CDR3 DNA is TGTGCCAGTAGTATAGACCCCGTTAGCAATCAGCCCCAGCATTTT.

This clone was detected only a few times. The chain couples TRBV11-2 to TRBJ1-4; a weak D match, TRBD1 (6 bases). Germline V lookup: CDR1 SGHAT, CDR2 FQNNGV. This CDR3 region has 17 residues. With 5 bases removed from V and 2 bases from J, the gap between germline ends came to 18 bases. The CDR3, as DNA: TGTGCCAGCAGCCGCTCTGGATGGGGGCTGACTAATGAAAAACTGTTTTTT. It specifies CASSRSGWGLTNEKLFF.

This clone showed up just once. The CDR3 sequence: CASSPVQRERSYEQYF. The CDR3 DNA is TGTGCCAGCAGCCCGGTTCAGCGGGAGCGGTCCTACGAGCAGTACTTC. This sequence joins TRBV7-8 and TRBJ2-7; 8 nucleotides agree with TRBD2. This CDR3 is built from 16 residues. Trimming cost V 5 bases and J 1 base; bases outside gene matches: 10. Germline V gives CDR1 SGHVS, CDR2 FQNEAQ. Drawing the rest from reference TRBV7-8 and TRBJ2-7, the complete variable domain is GAGVSQSPRYKVAKRGQDVALRCDPISGHVSLFWYQQALGQGPEFLTYFQNEAQLDKSGLPSDRFFAERPEGSVSTLKIQRTQQEDSAVYLCASSPVQRERSYEQYFGPGTRLTVT.

This rearrangement joins TRBV28 to TRBJ1-2, with D tentatively TRBD1 (5 bases). CDR3 length: 14 residues. Germline-derived CDR1 and CDR2 are MDHEN and SYDVKM. Trimming shortened V by 6 bases and J by 8 bases, and 19 bases separated the two germline ends. In DNA form, the CDR3 reads TGTGCCAGCAGGGGAGGGACGTCGGTGGGGGGCTACACCTTC. The encoded protein is CASRGGTSVGGYTF.

V usage is TRBV11-2 and J usage is TRBJ1-2; 7 bases are shared with TRBD1. The V segment lost 5 bases and the J segment 5 bases; nucleotides outside the gene matches: 5. CDR3 size: 13 residues. CDR1 and CDR2 (germline): SGHAT, FQNNGV. CDR3 nucleotide sequence: TGTGCCAGCAGCCCTGGGACAGTTTATGGCTACACCTTC. It is translated as CASSPGTVYGYTF.

The chain recombines TRBV7-9 with TRBJ1-4; 7 bases line up with TRBD1. V lost 5 bases and J lost 4; bases outside the gene matches: 7. This CDR3 region has 15 residues. Looked up from germline, CDR1 is SEHNR and CDR2 is FQNEAQ (reference sequence). Written as DNA, the CDR3 is TGTGCCAGCAGCGAACCGGGACAGAATAATGAAAAACTGTTTTTT. It codes for CASSEPGQNNEKLFF. The entire variable domain, with the rest obtained from reference TRBV7-9 and TRBJ1-4, is as follows: DTGVSQNPRHKITKRGQNVTFRCDPISEHNRLYWYRQTLGQGPEFLTYFQNEAQLEKSRLLSDRFSAERPKGSFSTLEIQRTEQGDSAMYLCASSEPGQNNEKLFFGSGTQLSVL.

This sequence joins TRBV6-5 and TRBJ1-5; D gene unclear. V gave up 9 bases and J gave up 3 bases, with 9 bases separating them. This CDR3 contains 12 residues. The germline gives CDR1 MNHEY, CDR2 SVGAGI. DNA for the CDR3: TGTGCCAGTGTTAACTACAATCAGCCCCAGCATTTT. The encoded protein is CASVNYNQPQHF.

The chain uses TRBV10-3 and TRBJ2-2; D remains unclear. Germline CDR1 and CDR2: ENHRY and SYGVKD. V was shortened by 5 bases and J by 1 base, with 14 bases between the two germline ends. This CDR3 is 16 amino acids long. This CDR3 reads CAISSLGDENTGELFF. The CDR3 DNA sequence: TGTGCCATCAGTTCCCTAGGCGACGAGAACACCGGGGAGCTGTTTTTT.

The CDR3 region is CASSDLSGGIQYF. CDR3 nucleotide sequence: TGTGCCAGCAGTGACCTTTCAGGGGGAATTCAGTACTTC. The rearrangement links TRBV2 to TRBJ2-4, with 7 positions matching TRBD1. The CDR3 runs 13 residues. The V gene end was trimmed by 3 bases and the J gene end by 10 bases; junction bases not matched to a gene: 6. The V gene's germline CDR1 is SNHLY and CDR2 FYNNEI.

This sequence joins TRBV29-1 and TRBJ2-3; D may be TRBD1 or TRBD2 (7 bases each). With 8 bases removed from V and 6 bases from J, the gap between germline ends came to 15 bases. CDR1 SQVTM and CDR2 ANQGSEA come from the germline V gene. The CDR3 loop spans 12 amino acids. CDR3 in amino acids: CSSGEGADTQYF. In nucleotides, the CDR3 is TGCAGCTCGGGGGAGGGGGCCGATACGCAGTATTTT.

J is TRBJ1-5 and V is TRBV5-1; 7 nucleotides match TRBD1. The CDR3 sequence is 14 residues long. Losses at the gene ends were 4 bases for V and 3 bases for J; bases not matched to a gene: 4. Germline CDR1 and CDR2: SGHRS and YFSETQ. For the CDR3, the DNA is TGCGCCAGCAGCCCGACAGGGAACAATCAGCCCCAGCATTTT. As protein: CASSPTGNNQPQHF. Based on the CDR3 plus reference TRBV5-1 and TRBJ1-5, the full variable domain is KAGVTQTPRYLIKTRGQQVTLSCSPISGHRSVSWYQQTPGQGLQFLFEYFSETQRNKGNFPGRFSGRQFSNSRSEMNVSTLELGDSALYLCASSPTGNNQPQHFGDGTRLSIL.

The genes are TRBV2 and TRBJ2-1; 11 bases line up with TRBD2. The CDR3 loop spans 14 amino acids. Per the germline V gene, CDR1 is SNHLY and CDR2 is FYNNEI. J lost 7 bases, V lost 10 bases, and 9 bases had no gene match. The CDR3 reads CATNLAGGDNEQFF. Written as DNA, the CDR3 is TGTGCCACAAACTTAGCGGGAGGGGATAATGAGCAGTTCTTC.

The V gene is TRBV29-1, the J gene TRBJ1-1; TRBD1 matches at 9 bases. The J segment lost 6 bases and the V segment lost 7 bases, leaving 3 bases of the junction unmatched. The CDR3 has 11 residues. Germline loops: CDR1 SQVTM, CDR2 ANQGSEA. CDR3: CSGGQGPEAFF. The CDR3 region has the DNA TGCAGCGGGGGACAGGGTCCTGAAGCTTTCTTT.

V gene TRBV5-1 combines with J gene TRBJ1-1; D is uncertain. The CDR3 has 15 amino acids. Germline V lookup: CDR1 SGHRS, CDR2 YFSETQ. V shed 2 bases and J shed 1 base, with 12 bases lying between them. The CDR3 nucleotides read TGCGCCAGCAGCTTCTCTTTCGAGGCGAACACTGAAGCTTTCTTT. It codes for CASSFSFEANTEAFF.

The chain uses TRBV3-1 (or the pseudogene TRBV3-2) and TRBJ1-2; 8 bases are shared with TRBD1. Germline V lookup: CDR1 LGHDT, CDR2 YNNKEL (reference sequence). With V trimmed by 4 bases and J by 6 bases, 1 base remained unmatched. CDR3 length: 12 amino acids. This CDR3 reads CASSPTGDGYTF. CDR3 DNA sequence: TGTGCCAGCAGCCCGACAGGGGATGGCTACACCTTC.

The chain carries TRBV6-5 and TRBJ1-1; TRBD1 matches 7 bases. Germline CDR1 reads MNHEY; CDR2 reads SVGAGI. The CDR3 is 12 residues long. After removal of 8 bases from V and 4 bases from J, the junction contained 4 bases not matched to a gene. CDR3 region: CASRTGSTEAFF. CDR3 DNA: TGTGCCAGCCGGACAGGCTCCACTGAAGCTTTCTTT.

The gene calls are TRBV7-3 and TRBJ2-1, with TRBD2 matching over 7 bases. This CDR3 comprises 15 residues. CDR1 is SGHTA and CDR2 is FQGTGA in the germline V gene. Trimming at V came to 1 base and at J to 3 bases, leaving 3 bases not matched to a gene. Here the CDR3 reads CASSLRSGVYNEQFF. CDR3 in DNA: TGTGCCAGCAGCTTAAGGAGCGGGGTCTACAATGAGCAGTTCTTC.

The V and J genes are TRBV19 and TRBJ2-5, with a tentative D call TRBD1 (6 bases). Trimming shortened V by 11 bases and J by 5 bases, and 24 bases separated the two germline ends. This CDR3 region has 15 residues. Germline loops: CDR1 LNHDA, CDR2 SQIVND (reference sequence). As DNA, the CDR3 is TGTGCCCACGCCCGTTGGGCAGGGGAAAAGGAGACCCAGTACTTC. Translation gives CAHARWAGEKETQYF. The full variable domain, its missing parts supplied by reference TRBV19 and TRBJ2-5, is DGGITQSPKYLFRKEGQNVTLSCEQNLNHDAMYWYRQDPGQGLRLIYYSQIVNDFQKGDIAEGYSVSREKKESFPLTVTSAQKNPTAFYLCAHARWAGEKETQYFGPGTRLLVL.

This chain uses TRBV19 with TRBJ2-3, with 7 bases aligning to TRBD2. The germline gives CDR1 LNHDA, CDR2 SQIVND (reference sequence). J lost 1 base, V lost 7 bases, and 8 bases had no gene match. This CDR3 spans 15 amino acids. In DNA form, the CDR3 reads TGTGCCAGTAACCCCCGGGGAGGGGGCACAGATACGCAGTATTTT. Its protein is CASNPRGGGTDTQYF. Looking up the rest from reference TRBV19 and TRBJ2-3 gives the full variable domain: DGGITQSPKYLFRKEGQNVTLSCEQNLNHDAMYWYRQDPGQGLRLIYYSQIVNDFQKGDIAEGYSVSREKKESFPLTVTSAQKNPTAFYLCASNPRGGGTDTQYFGPGTRLTVL.

The chain couples TRBV2 to TRBJ2-7; D is perhaps TRBD1 (5 bases). The V gene's germline CDR1 is SNHLY and CDR2 FYNNEI. The CDR3 loop spans 11 amino acids. V shed 8 bases and J shed 1 base, with 6 bases lying between them. The CDR3 coding sequence is TGTGCCAGCGACAGATCCTACGAGCAGTACTTC. Amino acid sequence: CASDRSYEQYF.

The J gene is TRBJ1-5, the V gene TRBV28, with unresolved D. This CDR3 comprises 17 residues. With 2 bases removed from V and 7 bases from J, the gap between germline ends came to 21 bases. CDR1 and CDR2 (germline): MDHEN, SYDVKM. CDR3 sequence reads: CASSLGGADAPGQPQHF. In DNA form, the CDR3 reads TGTGCCAGCAGTTTAGGAGGAGCGGATGCCCCAGGCCAGCCCCAGCATTTT.

V and J are TRBV5-1 and TRBJ1-1; D ambiguous. In germline, CDR1 is SGHRS, CDR2 YFSETQ. V was shortened by 4 bases and J by 1 base, with 11 bases between the two germline ends. CDR3 length: 14 residues. The CDR3 is CASSLLSGNTEAFF. For the CDR3, the DNA is TGCGCCAGCAGCCTCCTGTCGGGGAACACTGAAGCTTTCTTT.

The chain recombines TRBV28 with TRBJ1-5; 9 bases are shared with TRBD1. Germline values: CDR1 MDHEN, CDR2 SYDVKM. V lost 6 bases and J lost 6; bases outside the gene matches: 12. This CDR3 is 16 amino acids long. The CDR3 DNA reads TGTGCCAGCAGATCCTCCGGGACAGGGTTCAGTCAGCCCCAGCATTTT. Its protein product is CASRSSGTGFSQPQHF. Together with reference TRBV28 and TRBJ1-5, the CDR3 gives the full variable domain: DVKVTQSSRYLVKRTGEKVFLECVQDMDHENMFWYRQDPGLGLRLIYFSYDVKMKEKGDIPEGYSVSREKKERFSLILESASTNQTSMYLCASRSSGTGFSQPQHFGDGTRLSIL.

The chain joins TRBV28 to TRBJ2-7, with TRBD2 identical over 8 bases. V lost 10 bases and J lost 0; bases outside the gene matches: 8. CDR1 and CDR2 from the germline V gene are MDHEN and SYDVKM. The CDR3 has 14 amino acids. CDR3 amino acids: CAIEKSGSSYEQYF. CDR3 in DNA: TGTGCCATCGAGAAGAGCGGGAGCTCCTACGAGCAGTACTTC.

This chain links TRBV10-3 with TRBJ2-7; 11 bases map to TRBD2. CDR3 length: 15 amino acids. CDR1 and CDR2 (germline): ENHRY, SYGVKD. V shed 6 bases and J 1 base; nucleotides not matched to a gene: 5. CDR3 amino acids: CAIRTGTSGSYEQYF. In nucleotides, the CDR3 is TGTGCCATCAGGACAGGGACTAGCGGATCCTACGAGCAGTACTTC.

The rearrangement uses TRBV6-6 and TRBJ1-1; D is possibly TRBD1 (5 bases). Per germline, CDR1 MNHNY and CDR2 SVGAGI (reference sequence). The CDR3 is made up of 11 amino acids. V lost 4 bases and J 11 bases, leaving 11 bases between the germline ends. The CDR3 protein is CASSSDRKAFF. The CDR3 DNA reads TGTGCCAGCAGTTCCGACAGAAAGGCTTTCTTT.

The chain recombines TRBV7-9 with TRBJ1-1; TRBD1 matches at 9 bases. J was trimmed by 3 bases and V by 5 bases; bases with no gene match: 10. Germline V gene lookup returns CDR1 SEHNR and CDR2 FQNEAQ (reference sequence). This CDR3 contains 16 residues. The CDR3 bases are TGTGCCAGCAGCGGAACTAAGACAGGGGGAGACACTGAAGCTTTCTTT. It yields the protein CASSGTKTGGDTEAFF.